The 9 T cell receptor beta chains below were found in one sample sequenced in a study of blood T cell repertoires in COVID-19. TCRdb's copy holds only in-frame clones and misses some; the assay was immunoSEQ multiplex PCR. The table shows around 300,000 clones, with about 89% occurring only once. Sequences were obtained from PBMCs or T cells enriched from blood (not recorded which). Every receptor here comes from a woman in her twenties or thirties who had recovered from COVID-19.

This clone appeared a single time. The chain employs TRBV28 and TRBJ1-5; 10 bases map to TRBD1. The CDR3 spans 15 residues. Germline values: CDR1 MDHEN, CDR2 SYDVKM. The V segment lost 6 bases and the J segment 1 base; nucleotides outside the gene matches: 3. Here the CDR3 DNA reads TGTGCCAGCAGCTGGGACAGGGGAAGCAATCAGCCCCAGCATTTT. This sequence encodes CASSWDRGSNQPQHF.

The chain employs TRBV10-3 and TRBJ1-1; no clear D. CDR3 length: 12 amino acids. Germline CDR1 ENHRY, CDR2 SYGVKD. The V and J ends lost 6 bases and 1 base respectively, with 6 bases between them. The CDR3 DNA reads TGTGCCATCAGGTTCGGGAACACTGAAGCTTTCTTT. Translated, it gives CAIRFGNTEAFF.

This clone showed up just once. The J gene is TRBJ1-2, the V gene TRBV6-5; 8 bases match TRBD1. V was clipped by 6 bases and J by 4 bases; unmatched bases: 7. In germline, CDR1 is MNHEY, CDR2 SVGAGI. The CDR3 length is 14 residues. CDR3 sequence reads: CASRTTGAIYGYTF. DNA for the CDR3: TGTGCCAGCAGGACGACAGGGGCCATCTATGGCTACACCTTC.

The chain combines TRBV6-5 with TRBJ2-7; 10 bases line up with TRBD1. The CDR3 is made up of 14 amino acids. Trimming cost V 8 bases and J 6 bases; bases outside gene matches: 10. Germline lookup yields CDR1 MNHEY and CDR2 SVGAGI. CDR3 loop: CASQTGTGVGEQYF. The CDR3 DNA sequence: TGTGCCAGCCAAACCGGGACAGGGGTTGGCGAGCAGTACTTC.

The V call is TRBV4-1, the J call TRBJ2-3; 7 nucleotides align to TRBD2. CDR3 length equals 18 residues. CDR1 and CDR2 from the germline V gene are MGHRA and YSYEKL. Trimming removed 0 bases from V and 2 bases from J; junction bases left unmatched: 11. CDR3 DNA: TGCGCCAGCAGCCAAGAGGCGGGGAGCGGGGTAAACACAGATACGCAGTATTTT. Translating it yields CASSQEAGSGVNTDTQYF.

The CDR3, as DNA: TGTGCCAGCAGTTTCCTCTTCGGCAGGGATGAAAAACTGTTTTTT. Residues: CASSFLFGRDEKLFF. This chain uses TRBV27 with TRBJ1-4, with D possibly matching TRBD1 (5 bases). V lost 3 bases and J 6 bases, leaving 14 bases between the germline ends. The CDR3 loop spans 15 amino acids. Germline V gene sequence: CDR1 MNHEY, CDR2 SMNVEV (reference sequence).

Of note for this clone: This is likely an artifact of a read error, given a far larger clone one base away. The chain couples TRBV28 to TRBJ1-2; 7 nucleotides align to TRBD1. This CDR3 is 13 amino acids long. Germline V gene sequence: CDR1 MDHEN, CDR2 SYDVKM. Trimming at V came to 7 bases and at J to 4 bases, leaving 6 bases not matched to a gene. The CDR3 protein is CASTPGTAYGYTF. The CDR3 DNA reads TGTGCCAGCACCCCCGGGACAGCCTATGGCTACACCTTC.

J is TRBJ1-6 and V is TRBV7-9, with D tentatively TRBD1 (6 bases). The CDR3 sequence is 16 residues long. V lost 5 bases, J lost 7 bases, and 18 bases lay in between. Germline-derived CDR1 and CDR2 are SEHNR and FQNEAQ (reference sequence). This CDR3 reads CASSQRGTTQNSPLHF. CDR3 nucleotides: TGTGCCAGCAGCCAGAGGGGGACAACCCAAAATTCACCCCTCCACTTT.

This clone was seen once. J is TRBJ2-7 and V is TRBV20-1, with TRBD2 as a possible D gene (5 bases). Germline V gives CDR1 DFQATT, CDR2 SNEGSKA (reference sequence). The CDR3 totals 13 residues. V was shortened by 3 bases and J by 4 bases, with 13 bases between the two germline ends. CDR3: CSASIGWEYEQYF. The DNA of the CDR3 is TGCAGTGCTAGTATAGGATGGGAGTACGAGCAGTACTTC.